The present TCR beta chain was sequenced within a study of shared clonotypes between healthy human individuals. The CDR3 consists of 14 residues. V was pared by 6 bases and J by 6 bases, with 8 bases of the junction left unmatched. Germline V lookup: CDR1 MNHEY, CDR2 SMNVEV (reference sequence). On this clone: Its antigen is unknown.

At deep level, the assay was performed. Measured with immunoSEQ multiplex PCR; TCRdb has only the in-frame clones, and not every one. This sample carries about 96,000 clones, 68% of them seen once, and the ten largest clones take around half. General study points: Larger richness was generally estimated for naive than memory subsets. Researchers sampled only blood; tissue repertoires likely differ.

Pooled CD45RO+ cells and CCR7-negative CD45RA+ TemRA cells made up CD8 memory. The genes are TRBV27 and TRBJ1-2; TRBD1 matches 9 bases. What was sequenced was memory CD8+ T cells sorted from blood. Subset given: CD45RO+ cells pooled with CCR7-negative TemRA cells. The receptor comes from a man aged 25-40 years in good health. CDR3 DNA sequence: TGTGCCAGCAGGGCCTCCGGGACAGGGAATGGCTACACCTTC. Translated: CASRASGTGNGYTF.